A selection of T cell receptor beta chains follows, all from one sample in a study of identical twins. MiXCR, applied by TCRdb to the 5' RACE reads, yields one record per CDR3 protein. The sample records around 530,000 distinct CDR3 sequences, approximately 14% being singletons. The same sample was also used in a study of yellow fever vaccine responses in identical twins.

The material sequenced was CD4+ T cells sorted from blood. These receptors originate from a woman aged 18-29 years in good health. CDR3s include the opening cysteine and the closing phenylalanine or tryptophan. Fields, in order: D gene, V gene, clone size, J gene, CDR3 DNA, CDR3 protein. The D gene is left open where the match is weak. Clone size appears in some rows only: once, few, many, or a class for an expanded clone.

TRBD2	TRBV28	-	TRBJ2-1	TGTGCCAGCACCGGGACTAGCGGGAGGGCCGGGTCGAATGAGCAGTTCTTC	CASTGTSGRAGSNEQFF
-	TRBV4-1	few	TRBJ1-5	TGCGCCAGCAGCCAAGGTGTGGGAGACTATAGCAATCAGCCCCAGCATTTT	CASSQGVGDYSNQPQHF
-	TRBV7-8	few	TRBJ2-1	TGTGCCAGCAGCTTAGGGAGGGATAGGACCTACAATGAGCAGTTCTTC	CASSLGRDRTYNEQFF
-	TRBV10-3	few	TRBJ2-1	TGTGCCATCAGTGGACAAAGGTCGGGCGGAACCAATGAGCAGTTCTTC	CAISGQRSGGTNEQFF
-	TRBV5-1	-	TRBJ2-1	TGCGCCAGCAGCCGGGGGGACAATCCATCCTCCTACAATGAGCAGTTCTTC	CASSRGDNPSSYNEQFF
-	TRBV7-7	-	TRBJ2-1	TGTGCCAGCAGCCTACAAGGAGTCGGTGAGCAGTTCTTC	CASSLQGVGEQFF
-	TRBV27	many	TRBJ2-1	TGTGCCAGCAGTTTGAGCCGATTGGACAATGAGCAGTTCTTC	CASSLSRLDNEQFF
TRBD2	TRBV12-3/TRBV12-4	few	TRBJ2-1	TGTGCCAGCAGGGGAGCGGGAGAAGCCAATGAGCAGTTCTTC	CASRGAGEANEQFF
-	TRBV2	few	TRBJ2-2	TGTGCCAGCAGTGAATTTAGCGGCGACACCGGGGAGCTGTTTTTT	CASSEFSGDTGELFF
TRBD2	TRBV20-1	many	TRBJ2-1	TGCAGTGCTAGAAGAGCGGGAGGGGGGAATGAGCAGTTCTTC	CSARRAGGGNEQFF
TRBD1	TRBV12-3/TRBV12-4	few	TRBJ2-2	TGTGCCAGCAGTTTCGGTGGGACCGGGACAGGGTTCCCCGGGGAGCTGTTTTTT	CASSFGGTGTGFPGELFF
-	TRBV12-3/TRBV12-4	-	TRBJ1-1	TGTGCCAGCAGTTTCGAGTTACGCACTGAAGCTTTCTTT	CASSFELRTEAFF
-	TRBV21-1	few	TRBJ2-3	TGTGCCAGCAGCAAAGAAACGACACGTAAGAGCACAGATACGCAGTATTTT	CASSKETTRKSTDTQYF
-	TRBV5-1	many	TRBJ2-1	TGCGCCAGCAGCCCTACGATCGGGACCTACAATGAGCAGTTCTTC	CASSPTIGTYNEQFF
-	TRBV5-1	-	TRBJ2-1	TGCGCCAGCAGTCTCCCCGGGTCTCACAATGAGCAGTTCTTC	CASSLPGSHNEQFF
-	TRBV9	few	TRBJ2-5	TGTGCCAGCAGCGTAGAAGGGGCGCAAGAGACCCAGTACTTC	CASSVEGAQETQYF
-	TRBV20-1	few	TRBJ1-1	TGCAGTGCCCGAGGCGGGGGGTCGAACACTGAAGCTTTCTTT	CSARGGGSNTEAFF
TRBD2	TRBV7-8	-	TRBJ2-3	TGTGCCAGCAGCTTGAAGACTAGCGGGAGCCTTAGAGATACGCAGTATTTT	CASSLKTSGSLRDTQYF
-	TRBV18	-	TRBJ1-1	TGTGCCAGCTCACCACCGGGGGTTCAACCGGGACCGGCTTTCTTT	CASSPPGVQPGPAFF
-	TRBV27	few	TRBJ1-2	TGTGCCAGCAGTTTATCGACGGGAACTAACTATGGCTACACCTTC	CASSLSTGTNYGYTF
TRBD2	TRBV20-1	-	TRBJ2-1	TGCAGTGCTAGAATCGGGGGGGCCTACAATGAGCAGTTCTTC	CSARIGGAYNEQFF
-	TRBV9	few	TRBJ1-1	TGTGCCAGCAGCGTAGAGGGGGTTCTACGGACTGAAGCTTTCTTT	CASSVEGVLRTEAFF
TRBD2	TRBV19	-	TRBJ2-5	TGTGCCAGTAGTATGGGGACTAGCCAAGAGACCCAGTACTTC	CASSMGTSQETQYF
TRBD1	TRBV5-1	many	TRBJ2-3	TGCGCCAGCAGCCCTACAGGGGGGCCAGATACGCAGTATTTT	CASSPTGGPDTQYF
TRBD2	TRBV5-1	few	TRBJ2-1	TGCGCCAGCAGCTGGGGACTAGCGGGGGGCCCTGACTCACAAAATGAGCAGTTCTTC	CASSWGLAGGPDSQNEQFF
-	TRBV20-1	few	TRBJ2-5	TGCAGTGCTAGAGACCGAGATTGGTACCAAGAGACCCAGTACTTC	CSARDRDWYQETQYF
-	TRBV15	few	TRBJ1-5	TGTGCCACCAGCAGAGATGGCAGGCACAATCAGCCCCAGCATTTT	CATSRDGRHNQPQHF
-	TRBV12-3/TRBV12-4	few	TRBJ2-7	TGTGCCAGCAGCAAAAGACAGGACTCCTACGAGCAGTACTTC	CASSKRQDSYEQYF
TRBD2	TRBV7-3	-	TRBJ2-2	TGTGCCAGCAGCATATTCCGGGGACTAGCGTCGAACACCGGGGAGCTGTTTTTT	CASSIFRGLASNTGELFF